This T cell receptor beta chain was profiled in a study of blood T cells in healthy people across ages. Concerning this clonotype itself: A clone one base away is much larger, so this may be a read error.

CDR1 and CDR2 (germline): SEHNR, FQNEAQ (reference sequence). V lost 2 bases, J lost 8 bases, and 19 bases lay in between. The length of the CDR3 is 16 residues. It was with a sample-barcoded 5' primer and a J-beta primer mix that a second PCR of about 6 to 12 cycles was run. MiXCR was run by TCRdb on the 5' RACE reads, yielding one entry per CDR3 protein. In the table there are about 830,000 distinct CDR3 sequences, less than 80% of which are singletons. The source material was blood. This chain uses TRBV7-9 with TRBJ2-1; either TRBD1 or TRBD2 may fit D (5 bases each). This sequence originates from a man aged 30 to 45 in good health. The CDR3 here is CASSLSGTRSGDEQFF. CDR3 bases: TGTGCCAGCAGCTTATCGGGGACGCGCAGTGGGGATGAGCAGTTCTTC.